The 8 T cell receptor beta chains in this list originate from one sample, sequenced in a study of T-cell memory formation after mild COVID-19. Each CDR3 protein is one row after TCRdb ran MiXCR on the 5' RACE reads. This sample has 200,000 to 250,000 distinct CDR3 sequences, with over 15% found just once. Sequencing input: PBMCs or a T cell subset sorted from them (not recorded which). Receptor source: a man between 18 and 35 years old who had mild COVID-19 (a few samples of this study predate the infection). Cell type and time point are not known.

The chain joins TRBV4-1 to TRBJ1-5; D possibly corresponds to TRBD1 (6 bases). From germline, CDR1 is MGHRA and CDR2 YSYEKL. The CDR3 totals 18 residues. V lost 5 bases to trimming and J lost 2 bases, with 22 bases between them. CDR3 sequence reads: CASSLKRGEPRGNQPQHF. CDR3 bases: TGCGCCAGCAGCTTAAAAAGGGGGGAACCGAGGGGCAATCAGCCCCAGCATTTT.

In this sample, this clonotype turned up a few times. The CDR3 protein is CSAGQRDQPQHF. DNA of the CDR3: TGCAGTGCTGGTCAACGCGATCAGCCCCAGCATTTT. The chain is built from TRBV20-1 and TRBJ1-5; D is unclear. The CDR3 length is 12 residues. Germline V gives CDR1 DFQATT, CDR2 SNEGSKA (reference sequence). Trimming shortened V by 5 bases and J by 5 bases, and 10 bases separated the two germline ends.

This clonotype has a count of ten or more. The rearrangement uses TRBV4-1 and TRBJ2-3; weak D call: TRBD1 (6 bases). CDR1 is MGHRA and CDR2 is YSYEKL in the germline V gene. Trimming left V 0 bases short and J 4 bases short, with 11 bases between. The CDR3 has 15 residues. In nucleotides, the CDR3 is TGCGCCAGCAGCCAAGAGGTAACAGGGCCAGATACGCAGTATTTT. Its protein product is CASSQEVTGPDTQYF.

V usage is TRBV7-9 and J usage is TRBJ2-5; no definite D call. The germline CDR1 and CDR2 sequences are SEHNR and FQNEAQ (reference sequence). Trimming stripped 5 bases from V and 2 bases from J, with 15 bases between. This CDR3 is built from 15 residues. The CDR3 reads CASSPPRVQQETQYF. CDR3 bases: TGTGCCAGCAGCCCGCCCCGGGTGCAACAAGAGACCCAGTACTTC.

V is TRBV5-4 and J is TRBJ1-1; the D gene is possibly TRBD1 (6 bases). The CDR3 is 15 residues long. Germline V gives CDR1 SGHNT, CDR2 YYREEE (reference sequence). Trimming removed 3 bases from V and 1 base from J, with 13 bases in between. CDR3 sequence (DNA): TGTGCCAGCAGCTCCGGGGGGGCCACGAACACTGAAGCTTTCTTT. This codes for CASSSGGATNTEAFF.

This clonotype turned up a few times. The chain is built from TRBV7-6 and TRBJ1-2; 9 positions agree with TRBD1. V shed 5 bases and J 4 bases; nucleotides not matched to a gene: 5. CDR1 is SGHVS and CDR2 is FNYEAQ in the germline V gene. The CDR3 has 14 amino acids. The DNA of the CDR3 is TGTGCCAGCAGCCCTGGGACAGGGTTCTATGGCTACACCTTC. Translated, it gives CASSPGTGFYGYTF.

The DNA of the CDR3 is TGCGCCAGCAGCTTATCCAGGGACAATTCACCCCTCCACTTT. It codes for CASSLSRDNSPLHF. The chain couples TRBV5-1 to TRBJ1-6; tentative D call: TRBD1 (5 bases). CDR3 length: 14 amino acids. Germline assignment: CDR1 SGHRS and CDR2 YFSETQ. Trimming left V 2 bases short and J 7 bases short, with 10 bases between.

The chain joins TRBV7-2 to TRBJ2-5; D unresolved. V lost 5 bases to trimming and J lost 4 bases, with 17 bases between them. Germline V gene data show CDR1 as SGHTA and CDR2 as FQGNSA. This CDR3 contains 15 residues. CDR3 bases: TGTGCCAGCAGCATTACCGGGCCAGTGATAGAGACCCAGTACTTC. It specifies CASSITGPVIETQYF.